This T cell receptor (beta chain) came from a study of T-cell memory formation after mild COVID-19. Study-wide findings and caveats: The study found contracting CD4+ clones mainly in CM and EM and contracting CD8+ clones in EMRA. The second-wave clones peaking on day 37 were not confirmed as SARS-CoV-2-specific.

cDNA libraries for TCR alpha and TCR beta, carrying sample barcodes and UMIs, came from 5'RACE with constant-segment primers. MiXCR, run by TCRdb on the 5' RACE reads, gives a single entry per CDR3 protein. The data contain approximately 350,000 distinct CDR3 sequences, over 13% of them singletons. Details on this clonotype: Its antigen is unknown.

The sequenced material came from PBMCs or a T cell subset sorted from them (not recorded which). The sequence was obtained from a man younger than 35 who had mild COVID-19 (a few samples of this study predate the infection). Cell type and time point are not known.

CDR3 sequence (DNA): TGTGCCAGCAGGCCATGGTGGGACACCGGGGAGCTGTTTTTT. This encodes CASRPWWDTGELFF. The J gene is TRBJ2-2, the V gene TRBV12-3 or TRBV12-4; D is uncertain. The V end lost 6 bases, the J end lost 3 bases, and 11 bases lay between the germline ends. The CDR3 runs to 14 residues.